This is a list of T cell receptor beta chains from one sample in a study of blood T cell repertoires in COVID-19. Method: immunoSEQ multiplex PCR; TCRdb's copy keeps in-frame clones and lacks some. There are about 80,000 clones in the sample; approximately 80% occur only once, and 8.5% to 10% lies in the top ten. The sequenced sample was peripheral blood. The receptors were sampled from a human donor in a cohort sampled during active COVID-19. The CDR3 runs from the conserved cysteine through the conserved F or W. D genes are given only for firm matches. Only part of the rows carry a size: once, few, many, or a class if the clone is expanded.

NA	TRBV3-1/TRBV3-2	TRBD2	CASSQRPSGAYEQYF
NA	TRBV2	TRBD1	CASTVRDSEFF
NA	TRBV4-1	NA	CASSQDWLGTQNTGELFF
NA	TRBV11-2	TRBD2	CASSLAAGGPLLSEQYF
NA	TRBV28	NA	CASSFEVNTGELFF
NA	TRBV5-1	TRBD1	CASSSTGENSPLHF
NA	TRBV5-5	NA	CASSLQPLNTEAFF
once	TRBV9	NA	CASSVGGGLETQYF
NA	TRBV7-9	NA	CASSSHDRSTDTQYF
few	TRBV30	TRBD1	CAWSPGTGDNEQFF
NA	TRBV19	TRBD2	CASRGTSGAPGELFF
NA	TRBV25-1	TRBD2	CATQTSGKKETQYF
NA	TRBV7-9	NA	CASSLAQWDTQYF
NA	TRBV30	NA	CAWSGQRNTEAFF
NA	TRBV5-1	TRBD1	CASNEQGSGTGELFF
NA	TRBV5-1	TRBD1	CASSAQMGQGYEQYF
NA	TRBV30	NA	CAWSTGYGYTF
NA	TRBV4-1	NA	CASSQDSSMNTEAFF
NA	TRBV3-1/TRBV3-2	NA	CASSPLGGRYEQYF
NA	TRBV6-2/TRBV6-3	TRBD1	CASSPTGGNTEAFF
NA	TRBV7-9	TRBD2	CASSWNPSSGGQETQYF
NA	TRBV28	NA	CASSFSGGRVGGYTF
NA	TRBV18	NA	CASSGAKPTGPGGYTF
NA	TRBV15	TRBD1	CATSRDRGTGGQPQHF
NA	TRBV29-1	TRBD2	CSVSLAGDEQFF
NA	TRBV5-1	NA	CASSWNGGSTEAFF
NA	TRBV27	NA	CASSLRQSHSNQPQHF
NA	TRBV9	NA	CASSARGQVKGSYEQYF
NA	TRBV11-3	TRBD1	CASSRDRGTNEQFF
NA	TRBV7-3	NA	CASLPGVIHTQYF
few	TRBV7-9	NA	CASSLDGSGANVLTF
NA	TRBV5-1	TRBD2	CASSLGLAGARTDTQYF
NA	TRBV28	NA	CASSPHSPYEQYF
NA	TRBV6-1	NA	CASRGGNQPQHF
NA	TRBV28	NA	CASSLSRPDNEQFF
NA	TRBV11-2	NA	CASSLHTTGEQYF
NA	TRBV27	TRBD1	CASSRQGGYGYTF
NA	TRBV4-1	NA	CASSQARVKSSGNTIYF
NA	TRBV7-9	TRBD2	CASSPRTRGETQYF
NA	TRBV5-1	NA	CASSLGQSYEQYF
NA	TRBV5-8	TRBD1	CASSVTGNYGYTF
NA	TRBV29-1	TRBD1	CSVVLGQGAGNTIYF
NA	TRBV7-3	NA	CASSLEIGLSYEQYF
NA	TRBV7-6	TRBD2	CASSKRTSGSGEQYF
NA	TRBV30	TRBD1	CAWREPGGGGPQHF
NA	TRBV9	NA	CASSVGGSYGYTF
NA	TRBV7-9	TRBD2	CASSAEGLAGHNEQFF
NA	TRBV5-1	NA	CASSPGGTDTQYF
NA	TRBV6-5	NA	CASKGWDSNQPQHF
NA	TRBV2	NA	CASRRGRQYRYEQYF
NA	TRBV29-1	NA	CSVELSGGTEAFF
NA	TRBV5-1	NA	CASSLDRATDTQYF
NA	TRBV6-6	NA	CASSPEFGGEPLHF